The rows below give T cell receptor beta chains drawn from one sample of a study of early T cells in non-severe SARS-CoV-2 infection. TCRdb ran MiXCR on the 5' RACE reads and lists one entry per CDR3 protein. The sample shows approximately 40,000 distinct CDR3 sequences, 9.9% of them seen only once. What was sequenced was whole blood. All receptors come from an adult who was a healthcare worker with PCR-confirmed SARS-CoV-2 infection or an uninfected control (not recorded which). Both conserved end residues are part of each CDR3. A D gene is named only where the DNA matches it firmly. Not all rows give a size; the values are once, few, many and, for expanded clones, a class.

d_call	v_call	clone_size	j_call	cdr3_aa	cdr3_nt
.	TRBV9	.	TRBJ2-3	CASSVMGSGTDTQYF	TGTGCCAGCAGCGTAATGGGCTCAGGCACAGATACGCAGTATTTT
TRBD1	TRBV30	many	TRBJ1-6	CAWSAKGALNNSPLHF	TGTGCCTGGAGTGCAAAGGGGGCCCTAAATAATTCACCCCTCCACTTT
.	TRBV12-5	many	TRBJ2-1	CASGPPGHLIGVF	TGTGCTAGTGGTCCCCCGGGACACCTAATAGGGGTCTTC
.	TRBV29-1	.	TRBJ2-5	CSVDPGAKTQYF	TGCAGCGTTGACCCGGGGGCAAAGACCCAGTACTTC
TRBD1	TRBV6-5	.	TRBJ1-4	CASSLGQGWKKLFF	TGTGCCAGCAGTTTGGGACAGGGGTGGAAAAAACTGTTTTTT
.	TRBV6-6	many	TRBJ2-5	CASRRGLQETQYF	TGTGCCAGCAGACGAGGACTGCAAGAGACCCAGTACTTC
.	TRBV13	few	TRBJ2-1	CASSQLGISYNEQFF	TGTGCCAGCAGCCAGCTGGGGATCTCCTACAATGAGCAGTTCTTC
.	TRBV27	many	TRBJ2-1	CASSHLPGQGRYVNEQFF	TGTGCCAGCAGCCACCTCCCCGGCCAGGGGCGATATGTCAATGAGCAGTTCTTC
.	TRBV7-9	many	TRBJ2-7	CASSSSRDSGSVEQYF	TGTGCCAGCAGCTCCTCGCGGGACAGTGGTAGTGTGGAGCAGTACTTC
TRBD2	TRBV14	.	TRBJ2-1	CASSPRLAGTENEQFF	TGTGCCAGCAGTCCCAGGTTAGCGGGGACGGAAAATGAGCAGTTCTTC
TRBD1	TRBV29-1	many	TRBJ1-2	CSGTGGDYGYTF	TGCAGCGGGACAGGGGGGGACTATGGCTACACCTTC
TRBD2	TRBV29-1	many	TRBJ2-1	CSAGAGGPYNEQFF	TGCAGCGCGGGCGCGGGGGGACCATACAATGAGCAGTTCTTC
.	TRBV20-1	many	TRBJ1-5	CSASSRYGQPQHF	TGCAGTGCTAGTTCAAGGTATGGTCAGCCCCAGCATTTT
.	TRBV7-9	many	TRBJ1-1	CASSLATAWKSSMNTEAFF	TGTGCCAGCAGCTTAGCCACAGCATGGAAAAGCAGCATGAACACTGAAGCTTTCTTT
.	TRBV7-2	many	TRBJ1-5	CASSPQGSLNQPQHF	TGTGCCAGCAGCCCGCAGGGCTCCCTCAATCAGCCCCAGCATTTT
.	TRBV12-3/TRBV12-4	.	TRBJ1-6	CASSSTGPDSPLHF	TGTGCCAGCAGCTCGACAGGCCCGGATTCACCCCTCCACTTT
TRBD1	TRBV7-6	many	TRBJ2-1	CASSSQGVFEVNEQFF	TGTGCCAGCAGCTCCCAGGGGGTATTTGAGGTCAATGAGCAGTTCTTC
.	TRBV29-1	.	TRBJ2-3	CSVEGADTQYF	TGCAGCGTTGAAGGGGCAGATACGCAGTATTTT
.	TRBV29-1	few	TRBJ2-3	CSVLGRSTDTQYF	TGCAGCGTTCTGGGACGAAGCACAGATACGCAGTATTTT
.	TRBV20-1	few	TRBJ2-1	CSARDSGTGWPNEQFF	TGCAGTGCTAGAGATAGCGGGACAGGGTGGCCGAATGAGCAGTTCTTC
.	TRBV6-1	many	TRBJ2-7	CASSEVAGTPYEQYF	TGTGCCAGCAGTGAAGTGGCAGGGACCCCCTACGAGCAGTACTTC
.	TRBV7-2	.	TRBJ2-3	CASSQRTLGRGDTQYF	TGTGCCAGCAGCCAACGGACTTTAGGTAGAGGAGATACGCAGTATTTT
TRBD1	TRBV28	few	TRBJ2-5	CASSGGTGAQETQYF	TGTGCCAGCAGTGGCGGGACAGGGGCTCAAGAGACCCAGTACTTC
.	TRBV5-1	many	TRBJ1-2	CASSLDGILNYGYTF	TGCGCCAGCAGCTTGGATGGTATTCTGAACTATGGCTACACCTTC
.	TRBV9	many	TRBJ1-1	CASSVAQMNTEAFF	TGTGCCAGCAGCGTAGCCCAGATGAACACTGAAGCTTTCTTT
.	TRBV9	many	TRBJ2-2	CASSHQVMNTGELFF	TGTGCCAGCAGTCACCAGGTGATGAACACCGGGGAGCTGTTTTTT
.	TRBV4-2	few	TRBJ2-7	CASSQMRGEGYEQYF	TGTGCCAGCAGCCAAATGAGAGGGGAAGGGTACGAGCAGTACTTC
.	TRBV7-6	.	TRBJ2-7	CASSPSAGAVRTYEQYF	TGTGCCAGCAGCCCTAGTGCGGGGGCCGTCAGGACCTACGAGCAGTACTTC
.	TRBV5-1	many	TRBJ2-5	CASSLVPSIQETQYF	TGCGCCAGCAGCTTGGTACCCAGCATCCAAGAGACCCAGTACTTC
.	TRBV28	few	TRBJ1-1	CASRLISEAFF	TGTGCCAGCAGGCTGATCTCTGAAGCTTTCTTT
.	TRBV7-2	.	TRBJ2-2	CASSLWAAHGTGELFF	TGTGCCAGCAGCTTATGGGCGGCCCATGGGACCGGGGAGCTGTTTTTT
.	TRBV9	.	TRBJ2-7	CASSVGDSFSYEQYF	TGTGCCAGCAGCGTGGGGGACTCCTTCTCCTACGAGCAGTACTTC